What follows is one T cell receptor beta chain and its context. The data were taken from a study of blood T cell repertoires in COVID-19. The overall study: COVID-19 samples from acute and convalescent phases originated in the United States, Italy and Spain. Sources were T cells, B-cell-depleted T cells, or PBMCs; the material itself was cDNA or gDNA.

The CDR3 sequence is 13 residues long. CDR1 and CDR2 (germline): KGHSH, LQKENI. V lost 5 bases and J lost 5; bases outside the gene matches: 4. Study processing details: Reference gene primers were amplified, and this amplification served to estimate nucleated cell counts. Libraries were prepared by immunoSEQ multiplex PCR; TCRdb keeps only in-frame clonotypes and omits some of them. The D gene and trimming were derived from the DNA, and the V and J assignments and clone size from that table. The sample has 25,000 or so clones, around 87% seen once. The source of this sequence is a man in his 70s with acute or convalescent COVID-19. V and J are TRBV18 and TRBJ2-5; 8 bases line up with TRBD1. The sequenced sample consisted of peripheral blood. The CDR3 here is CASSRTGLETQYF. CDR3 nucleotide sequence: TGTGCCAGCTCAAGGACAGGGCTTGAGACCCAGTACTTC.